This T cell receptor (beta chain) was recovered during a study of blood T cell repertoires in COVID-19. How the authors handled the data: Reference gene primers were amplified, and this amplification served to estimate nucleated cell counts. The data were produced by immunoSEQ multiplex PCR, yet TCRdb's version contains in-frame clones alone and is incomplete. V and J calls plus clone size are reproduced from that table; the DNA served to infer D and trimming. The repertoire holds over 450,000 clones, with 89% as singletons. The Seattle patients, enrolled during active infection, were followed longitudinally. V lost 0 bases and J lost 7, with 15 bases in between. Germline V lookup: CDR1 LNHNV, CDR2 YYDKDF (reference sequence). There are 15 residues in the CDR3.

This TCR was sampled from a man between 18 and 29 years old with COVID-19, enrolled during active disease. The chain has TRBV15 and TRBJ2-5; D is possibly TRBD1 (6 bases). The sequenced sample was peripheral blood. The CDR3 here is CATSRDLGGYGTQYF. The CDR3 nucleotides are TGTGCCACCAGCAGAGATCTAGGGGGATATGGGACCCAGTACTTC.